Following are 6 T cell receptor beta chains from one sample sequenced in a study of response to subunit inactivated influenza vaccine. One entry per CDR3 protein, called by TCRdb with MiXCR from the RT-PCR reads. The table shows 500,000 to 650,000 distinct CDR3 sequences, with 7.6% occurring only once. This specimen was PBMCs from blood, taken less than 30 months after vaccination. The receptors shown here come from a man aged 45 to 70 who received an inactivated influenza vaccine.

The rearrangement links TRBV5-1 to TRBJ1-1; 10 bases line up with TRBD1. V was clipped by 0 bases and J by 6 bases; unmatched bases: 5. This CDR3 comprises 15 residues. From germline, CDR1 is SGHRS and CDR2 YFSETQ. The CDR3 DNA reads as TGCGCCAGCAGCTTGGATGGACAGGGGGTCGCTGAAGCTTTCTTT. This encodes CASSLDGQGVAEAFF.

The sample holds a few counts of this clonotype. This chain links TRBV10-3 with TRBJ2-3; 8 bases map to TRBD1. The germline V gene has CDR1 ENHRY and CDR2 SYGVKD. V trimming: 0 bases; J trimming: 8 bases; junction bases outside the gene matches: 7. The CDR3 runs to 15 residues. This CDR3 reads CAISESTGQAGTQYF. CDR3 bases: TGTGCCATCAGTGAGTCGACGGGACAGGCGGGTACGCAGTATTTT.

At least ten counts were recorded for this clonotype. The genes are TRBV3-1 and TRBJ1-3; D call uncertain. Germline V gene data show CDR1 as LGHDT and CDR2 as YNNKEL (reference sequence). Trimming shortened V by 2 bases and J by 0 bases, and 14 bases separated the two germline ends. This CDR3 spans 17 amino acids. As DNA, the CDR3 is TGTGCCAGCAGCCAAAGGTTTTTGGGCTACTCTGGAAACACCATATATTTT. Its protein product is CASSQRFLGYSGNTIYF. Full variable domain (missing parts from reference TRBV3-1 and TRBJ1-3): DTAVSQTPKYLVTQMGNDKSIKCEQNLGHDTMYWYKQDSKKFLKIMFSYNNKELIINETVPNRFSPKSPDKAHLNLHINSLELGDSAVYFCASSQRFLGYSGNTIYFGEGSWLTVV.

This sequence joins TRBV20-1 and TRBJ2-5, with 8 bases fitting TRBD2. Per germline, CDR1 DFQATT and CDR2 SNEGSKA (reference sequence). The V gene end was trimmed by 5 bases and the J gene end by 5 bases; junction bases not matched to a gene: 10. This CDR3 comprises 14 residues. The CDR3 DNA follows: TGCAGTGCTGACGGGGGGGCAAGTTTGGAGACCCAGTACTTC. This codes for CSADGGASLETQYF.

Comment on this clonotype: This may arise from a read error, as a much more abundant clone is one base away. The genes are TRBV29-1 and TRBJ2-7; TRBD2 aligns across 9 bases. CDR3 length: 15 amino acids. Germline values: CDR1 SQVTM, CDR2 ANQGSEA. Losses at the gene ends were 7 bases for V and 3 bases for J; bases not matched to a gene: 13. The CDR3 DNA reads as TGCAGCGCCACAAGCCGCGGGGGGGCCTACTACGAGCAGTACTTC. This encodes CSATSRGGAYYEQYF.

The chain uses TRBV12-3 or TRBV12-4 and TRBJ2-7, with D possibly matching TRBD1 (5 bases). V lost 2 bases and J lost 5, with 7 bases in between. This CDR3 is 12 amino acids long. CDR3 loop: CASSLQGDEQYF. CDR3 nucleotide sequence: TGTGCCAGCAGTTTACAGGGCGACGAGCAGTACTTC.